This TCR beta chain was observed in a study of cytotoxic CD8 clonotypes in ibrutinib-treated CLL. As for the study in general: Response specimens were obtained following a median treatment duration of 12 months, with a range of 6 to 36. Study findings and constraints: Clonality went up at the time of ibrutinib response, stayed stable in sustained remission, and later dropped back toward its baseline level at progression. The study found baseline clonality above age-matched healthy donors, tracking circulating CD8+ T-cell counts. A difference in sampling times existed between sustained-remission and progressing patients.

Regarding this clone: What it binds is not known.

Profiled with immunoSEQ multiplex PCR; TCRdb holds only in-frame clones, not every one. The sample has tens of thousands of clones, 68% seen once. The specimen was PBMCs, collected after 12 months of ibrutinib treatment. The TCR comes from a human donor with chronic lymphocytic leukemia.

The CDR3 DNA reads as TGTGCCAGCAGCGTAGCTACTCCAGTCACTAGCACCATATATTTT. The encoded protein is CASSVATPVTSTIYF. The V gene is TRBV9, the J gene TRBJ1-3; D is undetermined. Per the germline V gene, CDR1 is SGDLS and CDR2 is YYNGEE. Deletions cut 0 bases from V and 9 bases from J, with 16 bases between. CDR3 length equals 15 residues.